These T cell receptor beta chains were read from a single sample in a study of molecular identifiers for immune sequencing clone quantification. Each CDR3 protein is one row after TCRdb ran MiXCR on the PCR reads. The table has about 640,000 distinct CDR3 sequences, 15% to 20% seen once. Sequencing was done on a sample of naive CD8+ T cells from blood, with Jurkat cell RNA spiked in. The receptors were gathered from a human donor in good health. Some libraries in this study had Jurkat cell RNA spiked in. The CDR3 runs from the conserved cysteine through the conserved F or W. Each record gives: V gene, clone size, J gene, CDR3 length, D gene, CDR3 DNA, CDR3 protein. The D gene is left open where the match is weak. Clone size, where shown, is once, few, many, or a class for clones that have expanded.

TRBV11-1	many	TRBJ2-3	14	.	TGTGCCAGCAGCTTATTCCGAGGCACAGATACGCAGTATTTT	CASSLFRGTDTQYF
TRBV7-9	many	TRBJ2-1	16	.	TGTGCCAGCACTTTGGACCCTAGGACTCCCGGGAATGAGCAGTTCTTC	CASTLDPRTPGNEQFF
TRBV30	.	TRBJ1-5	11	.	TGTGCCTGGAGTGTCGGACAGCCCCAGCATTTT	CAWSVGQPQHF
TRBV27	few	TRBJ1-2	16	TRBD1	TGTGCCAGCAGTCTCCAACGACAGGGGGCGGTCTATGGCTACACCTTC	CASSLQRQGAVYGYTF
TRBV27	many	TRBJ2-7	13	.	TGTGCCAGCAGTTTAGGGTCTGCCTACGAGCAGTACTTC	CASSLGSAYEQYF
TRBV29-1	.	TRBJ1-1	10	.	TGCAGCGCCCGCAGCGCTGAAGCTTTCTTT	CSARSAEAFF
TRBV25-1	many	TRBJ2-7	12	.	TGTGCCAGCAGTGAGTTTCTTTTCGAGCAGTACTTC	CASSEFLFEQYF
TRBV6-2/TRBV6-3	many	TRBJ2-2	15	.	TGTGCCAGCAGTTACCCCCCAGGGAGCACCGGGGAGCTGTTTTTT	CASSYPPGSTGELFF
TRBV6-5	many	TRBJ2-7	14	.	TGTGCCAGCAGTTACTCGTACACTTCGGGGGAGCAGTACTTC	CASSYSYTSGEQYF
TRBV7-9	few	TRBJ2-3	12	.	TGTGCCAGCAGCTCCCAGCAGGATACGCAGTATTTT	CASSSQQDTQYF
TRBV28	many	TRBJ1-1	16	TRBD1	TGTGCCAGCAGCCCATACGGGACAGGGGGCCGCACTGAAGCTTTCTTT	CASSPYGTGGRTEAFF
TRBV7-9	many	TRBJ2-7	13	.	TGTGCCAGCACGGGTAGCGCGCTCTACGAGCAGTACTTC	CASTGSALYEQYF
TRBV2	many	TRBJ1-1	17	.	TGTGCCAGCAGTGAGAGCCCCTACAGGGCTTTTAACACTGAAGCTTTCTTT	CASSESPYRAFNTEAFF
TRBV12-3/TRBV12-4	many	TRBJ2-3	15	.	TGTGCCAGCAGTTTAACACTAGGGAGTGGATCTACGAAGTATTTT	CASSLTLGSGSTKYF
TRBV6-5	many	TRBJ2-2	13	.	TGTGCCAGCAGTTACTCTGGGACCGGGGAGCTGTTTTTT	CASSYSGTGELFF
TRBV12-3/TRBV12-4	many	TRBJ2-3	17	TRBD1	TGTGCCAGCAGACCCTCTTGGGACAGACAATCCACAGATACGCAGTATTTT	CASRPSWDRQSTDTQYF
TRBV5-4	few	TRBJ2-7	14	TRBD1	TGTGCCAGCAGCGTAACCGGGACAGACTACGAGCAGTACTTC	CASSVTGTDYEQYF
TRBV27	many	TRBJ2-6	15	.	TGTGCCAGCAGTCTAAGGCTTTCTGGGGCCAACGTCCTGACTTTC	CASSLRLSGANVLTF
TRBV12-5	many	TRBJ2-3	19	TRBD2	TGTGCTAGTGGTTTGCCACGCGACCAACTAGCGGGGGGTACAGATACGCAGTATTTT	CASGLPRDQLAGGTDTQYF
TRBV4-2	.	TRBJ2-1	18	TRBD2	TGTGCCAGCAGCCCAGAGGTAGTAGCGGGAGGGCTATACAATGAGCAGTCCTTC	CASSPEVVAGGLYNEQSF
TRBV6-5	many	TRBJ1-1	15	TRBD1	TGTGCCATCATGCGTGGGACAGGGGATTACACTGAAGCTTTCTTT	CAIMRGTGDYTEAFF
TRBV11-3	few	TRBJ2-7	14	.	TGTGCCAGCAGCTCCGACACCGGGACCTACGAGCAGTACTTC	CASSSDTGTYEQYF
TRBV6-2/TRBV6-3	few	TRBJ2-4	15	.	TGTGCCAGCAGTTACAAGGGTTTAGCCAAAAACATTCAGTACTTC	CASSYKGLAKNIQYF